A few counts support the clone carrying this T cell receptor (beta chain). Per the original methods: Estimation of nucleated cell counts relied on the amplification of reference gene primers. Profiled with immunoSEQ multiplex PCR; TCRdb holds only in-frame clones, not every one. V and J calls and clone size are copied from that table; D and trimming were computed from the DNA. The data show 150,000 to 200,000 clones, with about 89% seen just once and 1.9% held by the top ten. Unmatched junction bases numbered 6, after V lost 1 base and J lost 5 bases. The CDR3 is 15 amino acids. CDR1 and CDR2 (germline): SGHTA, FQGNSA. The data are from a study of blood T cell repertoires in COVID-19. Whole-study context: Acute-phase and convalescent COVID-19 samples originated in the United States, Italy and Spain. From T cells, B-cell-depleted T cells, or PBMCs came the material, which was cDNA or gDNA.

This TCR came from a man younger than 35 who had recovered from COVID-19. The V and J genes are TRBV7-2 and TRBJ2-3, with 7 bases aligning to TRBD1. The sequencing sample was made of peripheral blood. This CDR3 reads CASSLESRGIDTQYF. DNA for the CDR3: TGTGCCAGCAGCTTAGAATCCAGGGGGATAGATACGCAGTATTTT.